The following is a TCR beta chain sequence with its context. It lacks a known antigen. No clone much larger than this one lies a single base away; base qualities are absent. In the paper's terms, the time point label means: 100 days after allo-HCT. Blood from recipients was drawn roughly 28 days before transplant, then again at days 30, 100 and 180 after transplant. Nuclei Lysis Solution was used to extract genomic DNA from fresh or cryopreserved unfractionated peripheral blood mononuclear cells. The sample comes from a study of T cell clonotyping in hematopoietic cell transplantation listed by TCRdb under 2021. Looking at the study overall: A total of 120 to 150 blood samples were gathered in the study from approximately 32 consecutive transplant recipients along with their related donors. Patients were recruited between late 2015 and January 2017 and followed until late 2020 or death. General findings and caveats noted by the study authors: Donor and pretransplant recipient Inverse Simpson Index values predicted broader posttransplant TCR repertoire diversity. Recipient TCR diversity fell after transplant, with pathologically expanded clonotypes rising progressively from day 30 to day 180. Sample size was limited, and cells were not sorted, so CD4 and CD8 repertoire contributions could not be separated. Recipient repertoires showed only a small fraction of overlap with donor repertoires, and over 95% appeared de novo at the given depth.

Including cysteine and phenylalanine, the CDR3 has 15 amino acids. Just the 45-base CDR3 DNA is kept, in frame starting at base 1. For CDR1 and CDR2, the germline V gene (reference sequence) lists LNHDA and SQIVND. Trimming removed 3 bases from V and 1 base from J, leaving 7 bases between the germline ends. The immunoSEQ assay, a bias-controlled multiplex PCR using V- and J-specific primers, was used to amplify TCR beta CDR3 regions from genomic DNA. A proprietary barcode and Illumina adapter sequences were added to the CDR3 amplicons in a second PCR step. An Illumina MiSeq instrument was used for sequencing of the CDR3 libraries. The authors' analysis ran thus. Export and quality control were done with immunoSEQ Analyzer 3.0, while downstream analyses used R Bioconductor and Immunarch. Repertoire metrics were calculated using only productive rearrangements within the normalized downsampled data set. In the normalized cohort, a clonotype counted as pathologically expanded if the clonotype was larger than 5 templates. The Inverse Simpson Index served as the measure of repertoire diversity. The non-normalized data set was used for CMV-specificity analyses so that all clonotypes could be captured. The source is immuneACCESS, and TCRdb retained only in-frame sequences with V and J called. Part of the clones is not carried over; for the studies checked, unresolved V genes explain less than half of this, and the remainder is unexplained. V, J and clone size derive from that table, while D and trimming were established from the DNA sequence. Within this sample are over 5,000 clones, with approximately 91% of them counted one time only. Together, the top ten hold roughly 50% of the sample.

This receptor was identified in a female patient aged 45 to 65 who had an allogeneic stem cell transplant from an unrelated donor, so T cells may come from the graft donor. Some clones in this sample may be carry-over from other donors' samples. The chain is encoded by TRBV19 joined to TRBJ1-6; no D gene call is confident. Sequenced material: peripheral blood mononuclear cells, taken 100 days after allogeneic stem cell transplant. The nucleotides read TGTGCCAGTAGTATCTCCCGGTCCTATAATTCACCCCTCCACTTT. It translates to CASSISRSYNSPLHF.